Each of the 4 T cell receptor beta chains below was sequenced from the same sample in a study of pediatric ulcerative colitis. Sequencing was performed with immunoSEQ multiplex PCR; in TCRdb, only in-frame clones are kept and a portion is missing. The profile covers 25,000 to 35,000 clones, with around 82% appearing a single time and around 4.5% taken by the ten largest. Sequenced material: blood. All receptors come from a boy younger than 18 with severe ulcerative colitis.

This chain joins TRBV5-6 and TRBJ1-2; D call uncertain. Between the trimmed V and J ends, which lost 6 bases and 7 bases, there was a span of 13 bases. The V gene's germline CDR1 is SGHDT and CDR2 YYEEEE. This CDR3 has 12 residues. In DNA form, the CDR3 reads TGTGCCAGCACCCTAGGAGTGGGTGGCTACACCTTC. Protein product: CASTLGVGGYTF.

The chain combines TRBV4-3 with TRBJ2-1, with 10 bases aligning to TRBD1. The germline V gene has CDR1 LGHNA and CDR2 YSLEER. Losses at the gene ends were 3 bases for V and 7 bases for J; bases not matched to a gene: 3. The CDR3 covers 14 residues. CDR3 in DNA: TGCGCCAGCAGCCAGGTGGGACAGGGGAATGAGCAGTTCTTC. Translated: CASSQVGQGNEQFF.

This chain joins TRBV9 and TRBJ2-3; D unresolved. The CDR3 has 12 amino acids. V was cut by 0 bases and J by 3 bases, with 2 bases left in between. Germline loops: CDR1 SGDLS, CDR2 YYNGEE. The CDR3 here is CASSVGTDTQYF. In DNA form, the CDR3 reads TGTGCCAGCAGCGTAGGGACAGATACGCAGTATTTT. Full variable domain (rest looked up from reference TRBV9 and TRBJ2-3): DSGVTQTPKHLITATGQRVTLRCSPRSGDLSVYWYQQSLDQGLQFLIQYYNGEERAKGNILERFSAQQFPDLHSELNLSSLELGDSALYFCASSVGTDTQYFGPGTRLTVL.

The gene calls are TRBV2 and TRBJ2-7; 7 nucleotides agree with TRBD2. V lost 8 bases, J lost 7 bases, and 14 bases stayed unmatched. Germline CDR1 is SNHLY and CDR2 is FYNNEI. CDR3 length equals 14 residues. The CDR3 DNA reads TGTGCCAGCCCTCGGGAGAGCGGGGTTGGGGAGCAGTACTTC. It codes for CASPRESGVGEQYF.